Following are 22 T cell receptor beta chains from one sample sequenced in a study of T cell responses to AZD1222 COVID-19 vaccine. Repertoires were generated with immunoSEQ multiplex PCR, while TCRdb's copy carries only in-frame clones and drops some. Of around 60,000 clones listed, roughly four fifths were seen once; the top ten hold about 27%. The sample here was peripheral blood, taken 28 days after the second AZD1222 dose. The receptors come from an adult who received the AZD1222 COVID-19 vaccine.

V gene TRBV27 combines with J gene TRBJ1-1; D is unclear. Germline V gene data show CDR1 as MNHEY and CDR2 as SMNVEV (reference sequence). This CDR3 comprises 11 residues. V dropped 7 bases and J dropped 5 bases, with 8 bases sitting between them. The CDR3 here is CASTGFTEAFF. The CDR3 DNA follows: TGTGCCAGCACGGGGTTTACTGAAGCTTTCTTT.

The V call is TRBV30, the J call TRBJ1-2, with TRBD1 as a possible D gene (6 bases). The CDR3 is 13 amino acids. Trimming took 2 bases from V and 8 from J, leaving 15 bases between them. CDR1 and CDR2 (germline): GTSNPN, SVGIG (reference sequence). CDR3 region: CAWSSRGGGGYTF. The CDR3 DNA follows: TGTGCCTGGAGTTCAAGGGGGGGAGGCGGCTACACCTTC.

The rearrangement joins TRBV7-3 to TRBJ1-6; TRBD1 might be the D (5 bases). V was trimmed by 4 bases and J by 9 bases, leaving 19 bases between them. The CDR3 consists of 16 residues. Germline CDR1 is SGHTA and CDR2 is FQGTGA. The CDR3 sequence is CASSSTGGRNGSPLHF. The CDR3 bases are TGTGCCAGCAGCTCGACTGGGGGACGGAATGGTTCACCCCTCCACTTT.

V is TRBV7-8 and J is TRBJ2-1; 9 bases are a match to TRBD2. The trim removed 0 bases at V and 10 bases at J, leaving 4 bases unmatched. This CDR3 spans 14 amino acids. CDR1 and CDR2 from the germline V gene are SGHVS and FQNEAQ. CDR3 DNA sequence: TGTGCCAGCAGCTTAGCGGGACTAGCAGGGGAGCAGTTCTTC. This translates into CASSLAGLAGEQFF.

This clone is a singleton in its sample. The V and J genes are TRBV7-3 and TRBJ2-3; D assignment may be TRBD1 or TRBD2 (5 bases each). The CDR3 totals 15 residues. Germline V CDR1 and CDR2: SGHTA, FQGTGA. V dropped 0 bases and J dropped 6 bases, with 13 bases sitting between them. This CDR3 reads CASSLTGDPRDTQYF. As DNA, the CDR3 is TGTGCCAGCAGCTTAACGGGGGACCCCCGGGATACGCAGTATTTT.

The rearrangement links TRBV13 to TRBJ2-1, with 12 bases fitting TRBD2. The CDR3 is made up of 15 amino acids. With V trimmed by 6 bases and J by 8 bases, 8 bases remained unmatched. The germline V gene encodes CDR1 PRHDT and CDR2 FYEKMQ (reference sequence). CDR3 DNA sequence: TGTGCCAGCAGTTCACTAGCGGGAGGTCTGGATGAGCAGTTCTTC. Residues: CASSSLAGGLDEQFF.

The rearrangement joins TRBV6-5 to TRBJ2-7; D is perhaps TRBD1 (5 bases). The germline V gene has CDR1 MNHEY and CDR2 SVGAGI. The V end lost 8 bases, the J end lost 7 bases, and 21 bases lay between the germline ends. This CDR3 has 14 residues. CDR3: CASPRTGNPIEQYF. DNA for the CDR3: TGTGCCAGCCCCCGTACAGGCAATCCTATTGAGCAGTACTTC.

The chain is built from TRBV4-1 and TRBJ2-1; 8 nucleotides line up with TRBD1. The germline gives CDR1 MGHRA, CDR2 YSYEKL. Losses at the gene ends were 4 bases for V and 4 bases for J; bases not matched to a gene: 3. This CDR3 spans 14 amino acids. DNA of the CDR3: TGCGCCAGCAGCCTCCAGGGGGCTTACAATGAGCAGTTCTTC. Translated: CASSLQGAYNEQFF.

V is TRBV5-1 and J is TRBJ2-1, with 10 nucleotides matching TRBD2. CDR1 is SGHRS and CDR2 is YFSETQ in the germline V gene. V shed 7 bases and J 8 bases; nucleotides not matched to a gene: 9. The CDR3 loop spans 14 amino acids. The DNA of the CDR3 is TGCGCCAGCCAGCTAGCGGGAGATATGTATGAGCAGTTCTTC. Encoded protein: CASQLAGDMYEQFF.

J is TRBJ2-7 and V is TRBV7-9, with TRBD1 matching over 8 bases. V lost 4 bases, J lost 5 bases, and 7 bases stayed unmatched. Germline V gene lookup returns CDR1 SEHNR and CDR2 FQNEAQ (reference sequence). This CDR3 has 14 residues. The CDR3 nucleotides are TGTGCCAGCAGCTGGACAGGGTCGAGGAACGAGCAGTACTTC. It translates to CASSWTGSRNEQYF.

CDR3 protein: CASSSSGQGRNEQFF. The DNA for the CDR3 is TGTGCCAGCAGTTCATCGGGACAGGGTAGGAATGAGCAGTTCTTC. The chain recombines TRBV28 with TRBJ2-1, with 9 nucleotides matching TRBD1. Trimming removed 4 bases from V and 7 bases from J; junction bases left unmatched: 8. The CDR3 runs 15 residues. Germline values: CDR1 MDHEN, CDR2 SYDVKM.

A single count supports this clone. This chain connects TRBV27 to TRBJ2-7, with 11 nucleotides matching TRBD2. Germline V lookup: CDR1 MNHEY, CDR2 SMNVEV (reference sequence). The CDR3 has 15 amino acids. The junction had 8 bases not matched to a gene; V was cut back by 5 bases and J by 5 bases. The CDR3, as DNA: TGTGCCAGCAGTCTACTAGCGGGAGCCCAGGACGAGCAGTACTTC. Its translation: CASSLLAGAQDEQYF.

The chain recombines TRBV29-1 with TRBJ2-1, with TRBD1 matching 7 bases. The CDR3 sequence is 14 residues long. Germline CDR1 and CDR2: SQVTM and ANQGSEA. The V and J ends lost 4 bases and 3 bases, in that order; junction bases with no gene match: 6. In DNA, the CDR3 is TGCAGCGTTGGCCACAGGGGACACTACAATGAGCAGTTCTTC. Encoded protein: CSVGHRGHYNEQFF.

This clone has a single count. V usage is TRBV6-6 and J usage is TRBJ2-7, with D unresolved. CDR1 is MNHNY and CDR2 is SVGAGI in the germline V gene (reference sequence). The CDR3 totals 14 residues. Trimming took off 4 bases at V and 3 bases at J, with 13 bases between the two ends. The CDR3 coding sequence is TGTGCCAGCAGTTCTCCCCCGGACGGCTACGAGCAGTACTTC. Translation: CASSSPPDGYEQYF.

The chain uses TRBV30 and TRBJ1-2; 11 bases agree with TRBD1. Germline CDR1 and CDR2: GTSNPN and SVGIG (reference sequence). V was clipped by 5 bases and J by 6 bases; unmatched bases: 2. The CDR3 covers 12 residues. CDR3 sequence (DNA): TGTGCCTGGGGACAGGGGGCGAATGGCTACACCTTC. Its translation is CAWGQGANGYTF.

V usage is TRBV6-6 and J usage is TRBJ2-3; 8 bases are a match to TRBD1. The trim removed 8 bases at V and 0 bases at J, leaving 7 bases unmatched. Per germline, CDR1 MNHNY and CDR2 SVGAGI (reference sequence). The CDR3 contains 15 residues. This chain's CDR3 is CASGDRGTSTDTQYF. CDR3 nucleotide sequence: TGTGCCAGCGGTGACAGGGGAACTAGCACAGATACGCAGTATTTT.

The CDR3: CASSITPGGEQYF. The CDR3 nucleotides are TGTGCCAGCAGCATCACTCCAGGGGGCGAGCAGTACTTC. The rearrangement links TRBV7-9 to TRBJ2-7, with TRBD1 matching 7 bases. Germline V CDR1 and CDR2: SEHNR, FQNEAQ (reference sequence). The CDR3 extends over 13 amino acids. The junction had 7 bases not matched to a gene; V was cut back by 5 bases and J by 6 bases.

The CDR3 loop is CASSRLGQGMTEKNSPLHF. CDR3 sequence (DNA): TGTGCCAGCAGCCGTTTGGGGCAGGGCATGACCGAAAAGAATTCACCCCTCCACTTT. The chain combines TRBV5-4 with TRBJ1-6, with a tentative D call TRBD1 (5 bases). The CDR3 sequence is 19 residues long. Germline V gene sequence: CDR1 SGHNT, CDR2 YYREEE (reference sequence). The ends were cut back, 4 bases at V and 7 bases at J, with 27 bases in the middle.

This chain joins TRBV12-3 or TRBV12-4 and TRBJ1-2, with TRBD1 as a possible D gene (5 bases). The germline V and J ends were trimmed by 3 bases and 7 bases, with 9 bases remaining between them. This CDR3 is 12 amino acids long. CDR3 sequence: CASSFVTAGYTF. The CDR3 DNA follows: TGTGCCAGCAGTTTTGTGACAGCTGGCTACACCTTC.

This sequence joins TRBV3-1 (or the pseudogene TRBV3-2) and TRBJ2-7, with D possibly matching TRBD1 (6 bases). The length of the CDR3 is 17 residues. Trimming left V 1 base short and J 0 bases short, with 16 bases between. Looked up from germline, CDR1 is LGHDT and CDR2 is YNNKEL (reference sequence). The CDR3 DNA reads as TGTGCCAGCAGCCAAGGGCAGACACAGGGTAGCTCCTACGAGCAGTACTTC. Its translation: CASSQGQTQGSSYEQYF.

The chain joins TRBV7-8 to TRBJ2-7; TRBD1 matches at 8 bases. The germline V gene encodes CDR1 SGHVS and CDR2 FQNEAQ. V trimming: 5 bases; J trimming: 3 bases; junction bases outside the gene matches: 12. This CDR3 region has 16 residues. CDR3 DNA sequence: TGTGCCAGCAGCCGAGAAGGGTCAGGGGGCCGCTACGAGCAGTACTTC. This gives the protein CASSREGSGGRYEQYF.

The genes are TRBV7-2 and TRBJ2-7; TRBD1 is a possible D gene (6 bases). Germline values: CDR1 SGHTA, CDR2 FQGNSA. CDR3 size: 14 residues. Trimming removed 4 bases at V and 3 bases at J, with 13 bases between. The CDR3 nucleotides are TGTGCCAGCAGCTCCCGACCAGGGGTCTACGAGCAGTACTTC. Its translation: CASSSRPGVYEQYF.